These T cell receptor beta chains were read from a single sample in a study of shared clonotypes between healthy human individuals. Method: immunoSEQ multiplex PCR; TCRdb's copy keeps in-frame clones and lacks some. The table includes about half a million clones, about 80% detected once. The sequencing sample was made of PBMCs. The source is a woman aged 40 to 55 in good health. Some clones in this sample may be carry-over from other donors' samples. Each CDR3 is given with its conserved first and last residue. D genes are given only for firm matches. The size field is filled for only some rows; it gives once, few, many or a size class.

TRBD1,TRBJ2-4,14,NA,TRBV6-1,CASSEQGTANIQYF,TGTGCCAGCAGTGAACAGGGGACAGCAAACATTCAGTACTTC
NA,TRBJ2-5,14,once,TRBV7-9,CASSYLGEQETQYF,TGTGCCAGCAGCTACCTCGGGGAACAAGAGACCCAGTACTTC
NA,TRBJ1-4,11,NA,TRBV20-1,CSAVRDEKLFF,TGCAGTGCTGTCCGCGATGAAAAACTGTTTTTT
TRBD2,TRBJ2-3,15,NA,TRBV11-3,CASSLASGISDTQYF,TGTGCCAGCAGCTTAGCTAGCGGGATATCAGATACGCAGTATTTT
NA,TRBJ2-2,14,NA,TRBV30,CAWSFIADVGELFF,TGTGCCTGGAGCTTCATAGCGGATGTCGGGGAGCTGTTTTTT
NA,TRBJ1-5,14,NA,TRBV10-1,CARPGTVINQPQHF,TGCGCCAGACCCGGAACAGTGATTAATCAGCCCCAGCATTTT
NA,TRBJ2-4,14,NA,TRBV2,CASSVIGFQEGQYF,TGTGCCAGCAGTGTTATCGGTTTCCAGGAAGGTCAGTACTTC
NA,TRBJ1-5,15,once,TRBV28,CASSLETRRNQPQHF,TGTGCCAGCAGTTTGGAGACCCGCCGCAATCAGCCCCAGCATTTT
NA,TRBJ1-3,14,NA,TRBV9,CASSADSSGNTIYF,TGTGCCAGCAGCGCCGACAGCTCTGGAAACACCATATATTTT
NA,TRBJ2-1,15,NA,TRBV4-2,CASSQTGVFTNEQFF,TGTGCCAGCAGCCAAACGGGAGTTTTCACCAATGAGCAGTTCTTC
NA,TRBJ2-5,13,NA,TRBV6-6,CASSRGVGETQYF,TGTGCCAGCAGTAGGGGAGTGGGAGAGACCCAGTACTTC
TRBD2,TRBJ2-2,14,once,TRBV30,CASRGLAGTGELFF,TGTGCCTCTCGGGGACTAGCGGGGACCGGGGAGCTGTTTTTT
NA,TRBJ1-5,15,NA,TRBV7-2,CASSLASGLYQPQHF,TGTGCCAGCAGCTTAGCCTCAGGGTTGTATCAGCCCCAGCATTTT
NA,TRBJ1-5,13,NA,TRBV28,CASRTDGNQPQHF,TGTGCCAGCCGGACAGACGGCAATCAGCCCCAGCATTTT
NA,TRBJ1-5,14,many,TRBV19,CASSTDSVYQPQHF,TGTGCCAGTAGTACGGACAGCGTGTATCAGCCCCAGCATTTT
NA,TRBJ2-3,12,NA,TRBV5-1,CASGGQTDTQYF,TGCGCCAGCGGCGGCCAAACAGATACGCAGTATTTT
NA,TRBJ2-2,18,NA,TRBV4-1,CASSQRVVIGANTGELFF,TGCGCCAGCAGCCAACGGGTCGTGATAGGGGCGAACACCGGGGAGCTGTTTTTT